The next 12 T cell receptor beta chains were all read from a single sample in a study of early T cells in non-severe SARS-CoV-2 infection. TCRdb re-called the 5' RACE reads through MiXCR, storing one row per CDR3 protein. The sample lists some 28,000 distinct CDR3 sequences; about 5.7% were seen once. The specimen sequenced was whole blood. The receptor source for this set is an adult who was a healthcare worker with PCR-confirmed SARS-CoV-2 infection or an uninfected control (not recorded which).

This clonotype occurred a few times. The chain links TRBV6-1 to TRBJ1-5; D not resolved. CDR1 MNHNS and CDR2 SASEGT come from the germline V gene. This CDR3 contains 14 residues. The V and J ends lost 3 bases and 5 bases respectively, with 11 bases between them. For the CDR3, the DNA is TGTGCCAGCAGTGAGTCGGGGTCGGATCAGCCCCAGCATTTT. Translated, it gives CASSESGSDQPQHF.

Remarks on this clonotype: Given a much more abundant clone one base away, this may be a read error. V gene TRBV2 combines with J gene TRBJ1-5, with TRBD1 identical over 10 bases. The V gene end was trimmed by 5 bases and the J gene end by 0 bases; junction bases not matched to a gene: 7. The germline gives CDR1 SNHLY, CDR2 FYNNEI. The CDR3 length is 17 residues. In nucleotides, the CDR3 is TGTGCCAGCAGTTTCCAGGGACAGGGGTATAGCAATCAGCCCCAGCATTTT. Translation: CASSFQGQGYSNQPQHF.

This clonotype occurred many times. The gene calls are TRBV7-2 and TRBJ1-1; tentatively, D is TRBD1 (6 bases). Between the trimmed V and J ends, which lost 7 bases and 8 bases, there was a span of 20 bases. This CDR3 is 14 amino acids long. Germline values: CDR1 SGHTA, CDR2 FQGNSA. DNA for the CDR3: TGTGCCAGCACGAGACCCGGGACACCCTCCGAAGCTTTCTTT. As protein: CASTRPGTPSEAFF.

This clonotype was counted at least ten times. V usage is TRBV13 and J usage is TRBJ2-5; no clear D gene. This CDR3 contains 15 residues. V was trimmed by 4 bases and J by 3 bases, leaving 15 bases between them. Germline V lookup: CDR1 PRHDT, CDR2 FYEKMQ (reference sequence). The CDR3 reads CASSSKARPEETQYF. The CDR3 coding sequence is TGTGCCAGCAGCTCGAAGGCCCGCCCAGAAGAGACCCAGTACTTC.

As to this clonotype: This may come from a read error, since a much larger clone is one base off. This sequence joins TRBV19 and TRBJ1-2; a weak D match, TRBD1 (6 bases). CDR1 is LNHDA, CDR2 SQIVND, per germline (reference sequence). The CDR3 spans 13 residues. Here the CDR3 reads CVSTPDSSYGYTF. CDR3 in DNA: TGTGTCAGTACCCCGGACAGTTCCTATGGCTACACCTTC.

By proportion, this clonotype is medium-sized. The chain combines TRBV12-3 or TRBV12-4 with TRBJ2-1, with D perhaps matching TRBD2 (6 bases). V lost 3 bases and J 0 bases, leaving 9 bases between the germline ends. CDR3 length: 15 amino acids. This CDR3 reads CASSLAGSSYNEQFF. CDR3 sequence (DNA): TGTGCCAGCAGTTTGGCCGGGAGCTCCTACAATGAGCAGTTCTTC.

The sample holds many counts of this clonotype. V usage is TRBV11-3 and J usage is TRBJ2-1, with D possibly called TRBD1 or TRBD2 (5 bases each). Deletions cut 3 bases from V and 9 bases from J, with 18 bases between. CDR3 length equals 15 residues. The germline gives CDR1 SGHNT, CDR2 YENEEA. DNA of the CDR3: TGTGCCAGCAGCTTGGCTGGGACCGTCCGTCGTGAGCAGTTCTTC. Amino acids: CASSLAGTVRREQFF.

Many counts were recorded for this clonotype. The V gene is TRBV28, the J gene TRBJ2-7, with TRBD2 identical over 10 bases. Germline CDR1 is MDHEN and CDR2 is SYDVKM. V lost 5 bases, J lost 2 bases, and 9 bases stayed unmatched. The CDR3 loop spans 16 amino acids. In nucleotides, the CDR3 is TGTGCCAGCAGTACGCTAAGCGGGAGGGCCCCCTACGAGCAGTACTTC. Translated, it gives CASSTLSGRAPYEQYF.

This clonotype has just a few counts. The gene calls are TRBV7-8 and TRBJ2-3, with 16 positions matching TRBD2. The length of the CDR3 is 19 residues. The junction had 10 bases not matched to a gene; V was cut back by 5 bases and J by 2 bases. CDR1 and CDR2 (germline): SGHVS, FQNEAQ. Here the CDR3 reads CASSPARGLAGGNTDTQYF. As DNA, the CDR3 is TGTGCCAGCAGCCCTGCCCGGGGACTAGCGGGAGGGAACACAGATACGCAGTATTTT.

This clonotype was seen at least ten times. The chain couples TRBV5-6 to TRBJ2-1, with 8 positions matching TRBD2. V lost 5 bases to trimming and J lost 2 bases; unmatched junction nucleotides: 3. The germline CDR1 and CDR2 sequences are SGHDT and YYEEEE. The CDR3 runs 14 residues. The CDR3 loop reads CASSRGLAYNEQFF. In DNA form, the CDR3 reads TGTGCCAGCAGTCGGGGACTAGCCTACAATGAGCAGTTCTTC. The whole variable domain, remainder taken from reference TRBV5-6 and TRBJ2-1, is DAGVTQSPTHLIKTRGQQVTLRCSPKSGHDTVSWYQQALGQGPQFIFQYYEEEERQRGNFPDRFSGHQFPNYSSELNVNALLLGDSALYLCASSRGLAYNEQFFGPGTRLTVL.

This clonotype was recorded many times. This chain uses TRBV4-2 with TRBJ2-1, with D maybe TRBD2 (5 bases). The CDR3 is 17 amino acids. Germline CDR1 and CDR2: LGHNA and YNFKEQ. V dropped 1 base and J dropped 3 bases, with 16 bases sitting between them. The CDR3 protein is CASSQVGFGVNYNEQFF. The CDR3 DNA follows: TGTGCCAGCAGCCAAGTAGGATTCGGGGTCAACTACAATGAGCAGTTCTTC.

Many counts were recorded for this clonotype. The chain has TRBV7-2 and TRBJ2-3; 9 bases are a match to TRBD1. The CDR3 covers 15 residues. Germline CDR1 reads SGHTA; CDR2 reads FQGNSA. The V gene end was trimmed by 2 bases and the J gene end by 5 bases; junction bases not matched to a gene: 5. CDR3 protein: CASSLLGQGRDTQYF. The CDR3, as DNA: TGTGCCAGCAGCTTACTGGGACAGGGTAGAGATACGCAGTATTTT. The entire variable domain, with the rest obtained from reference TRBV7-2 and TRBJ2-3, is as follows: GAGVSQSPSNKVTEKGKDVELRCDPISGHTALYWYRQSLGQGLEFLIYFQGNSAPDKSGLPSDRFSAERTGGSVSTLTIQRTQQEDSAVYLCASSLLGQGRDTQYFGPGTRLTVL.